Given below is one TCR beta chain in context. The specificity of this receptor is unknown. There are no base qualities to consult, and no much larger clone falls within one base. This entry belongs to a study of blood T cell repertoires in COVID-19 (dated by TCRdb to 2020 to 2021). Background for the entire study: Collaborator samples came from the United States, Italy and Spain and covered acute and convalescent phases of COVID-19. The prospective study material was composed of cDNA or gDNA derived from T cells, B-cell-depleted T cells, or PBMCs. A de-identified subject ID, COVID-19 status, age in years and sex were almost always included in the sample metadata. Samples came from the ongoing ImmuneRACE study (first 160 participants) plus 1,254 subjects from 6 global collaborators. Subjects who had been exposed to COVID-19, were actively infected with it, or had recovered from it provided the deeply sampled blood TCRbeta repertoires that made up the dataset. HLA class I and class II types, where available, came from metadata supplied by the sample provider rather than from assay-based typing. The repertoires were released in a freely available public database intended as a resource for research on the immune response to SARS-CoV-2.

At one collaborating source in Seattle, patients were enrolled during active infection and were followed longitudinally through the course of disease. Collaborating institutions collected whole blood in K2EDTA tubes following their own protocols. For TCRbeta analysis, collaborators shipped samples in one of three forms: frozen whole blood, isolated PBMCs, or DNA extracted from either of those sample types. For CDR1 and CDR2, the germline V gene lists SGHVS and FNYEAQ. The CDR3, cysteine through phenylalanine, is 18 amino acids long. Kept here is only the CDR3 DNA, which spans 54 bases and is read in frame from base 1. Trimming removed 3 bases from V and 3 bases from J; the gene matches leave 15 bases unexplained. Study-level results and caveats: The amount of clinical and demographic metadata varied by source and participant and was provided uncurated.

The immunoSEQ Assay, a bias-controlled multiplex PCR, was used to amplify TCRbeta CDR3 regions from genomic DNA. In the original analysis: The number of nucleated cells in each sample was estimated by amplification of reference gene primers within the assay. To quantify the absolute abundance of each unique TCRbeta CDR3 rearrangement, sequence reads were collapsed and filtered. For each sample, productive Simpson clonality was calculated as the square root of Simpson's diversity index across productive rearrangements. TCRdb holds this immuneACCESS table with in-frame rearrangements only. Some clones are missing; in checked studies, unresolved V genes explain under half, and the rest has no known cause. V, J and clone size were drawn from that table, and D and trimming were deduced from the DNA. Counted in this sample were approximately 290,000 clones; roughly 84% of them appeared once. 15% to 19% of the sample is held by the ten biggest clonotypes.

The V and J genes are TRBV7-6 and TRBJ2-7; 9 bases in the middle match TRBD2. The sequencing input was peripheral blood. This clonotype was sampled from a person aged 65-85 years with COVID-19, enrolled during active disease. CDR3 protein: CASSFSQFGTSLGYEQYF. The nucleotide sequence reads as follows: TGTGCCAGCAGCTTCTCCCAGTTCGGGACTAGCTTGGGCTACGAGCAGTACTTC.